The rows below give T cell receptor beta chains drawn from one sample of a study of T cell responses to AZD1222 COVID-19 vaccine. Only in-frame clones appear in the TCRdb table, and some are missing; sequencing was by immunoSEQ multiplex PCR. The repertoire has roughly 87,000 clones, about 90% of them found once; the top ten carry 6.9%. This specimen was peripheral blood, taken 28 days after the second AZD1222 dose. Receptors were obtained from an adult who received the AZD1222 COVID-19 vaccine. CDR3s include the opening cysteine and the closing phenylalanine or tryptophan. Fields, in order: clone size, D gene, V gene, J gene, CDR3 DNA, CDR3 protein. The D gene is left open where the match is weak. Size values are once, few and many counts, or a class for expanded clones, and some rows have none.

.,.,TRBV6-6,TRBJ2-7,TGTGCCAGCACTCAAAGAAGTCAGACCTACGAGCAGTACTTC,CASTQRSQTYEQYF
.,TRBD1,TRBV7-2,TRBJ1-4,TGTGCCAGCAGCTCTCAGCCCGGGACAGGGAGGGAAAAACTGTTTTTT,CASSSQPGTGREKLFF
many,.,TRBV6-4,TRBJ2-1,TGTGCCAGCAGCGGCAACGAAAACAATGAGCAGTTCTTC,CASSGNENNEQFF
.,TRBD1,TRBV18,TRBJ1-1,TGTGCCAGCTCGAGACAGGGTACGGAGAACACTGAAGCTTTCTTT,CASSRQGTENTEAFF
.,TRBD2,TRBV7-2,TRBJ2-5,TGTGCCAGCAGCTTCAGGGTACTTATAGCGGGCCCTCTCGGGACCCAGTACTTC,CASSFRVLIAGPLGTQYF
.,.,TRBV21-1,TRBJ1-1,TGTGCCAGCAGCACCCGACAGGGTCCCACTGAAGCTTTCTTT,CASSTRQGPTEAFF
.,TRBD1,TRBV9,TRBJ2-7,TGTGCCAGCAGCGCGGGGACAGGGGTAACCTACGAGCAGTACTTC,CASSAGTGVTYEQYF
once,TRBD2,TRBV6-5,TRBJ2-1,TGTGCCAGCAGTCAATTAGCGGGGAGAGGAAATGAGCAGTTCTTC,CASSQLAGRGNEQFF
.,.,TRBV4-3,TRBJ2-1,TGCGCCAGCAGCCATCCGGGGGCCAATGAGCAGTTCTTC,CASSHPGANEQFF
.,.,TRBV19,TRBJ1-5,TGTGCCAGTAGTATTCAGGCGGGGAAGGGCAATCAGCCCCAGCATTTT,CASSIQAGKGNQPQHF
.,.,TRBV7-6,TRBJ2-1,TGTGCCAGCAGCTTACGGACTACCCCATTGGCGCAGTTCTTC,CASSLRTTPLAQFF
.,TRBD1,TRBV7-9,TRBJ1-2,TGTGCCAGCAGCTACTTTATGACAGGGGCTTCGGAGGGCTACACCTTC,CASSYFMTGASEGYTF
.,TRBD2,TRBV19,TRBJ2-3,TGTGCCAGTAGTAGTAGCGGGAACACAGATACGCAGTATTTT,CASSSSGNTDTQYF
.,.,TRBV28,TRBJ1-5,TGTGCCAGCACCTTAAGGGGGGGAAGCAATCAGCCCCAGCATTTT,CASTLRGGSNQPQHF
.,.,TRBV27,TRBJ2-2,TGTGCCAGCAGTTTAAGGGGTAGCGGGGAGCTGTTTTTT,CASSLRGSGELFF
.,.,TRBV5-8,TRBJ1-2,TGTGCCATCCGATACTACGAGGGTTATGGCTACACCTTC,CAIRYYEGYGYTF